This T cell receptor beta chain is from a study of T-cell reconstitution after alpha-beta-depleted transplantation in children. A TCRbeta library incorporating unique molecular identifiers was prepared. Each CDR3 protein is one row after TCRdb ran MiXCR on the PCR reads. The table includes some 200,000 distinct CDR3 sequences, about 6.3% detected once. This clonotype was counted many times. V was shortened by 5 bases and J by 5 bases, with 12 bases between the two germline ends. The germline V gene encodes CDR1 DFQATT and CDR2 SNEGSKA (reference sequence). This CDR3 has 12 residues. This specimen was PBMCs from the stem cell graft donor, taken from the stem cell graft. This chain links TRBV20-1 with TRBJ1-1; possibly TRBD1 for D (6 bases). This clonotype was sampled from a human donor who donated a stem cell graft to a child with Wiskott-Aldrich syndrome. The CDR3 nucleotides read TGCAGTGCTTCCCAGGGGCAAACTGAAGCTTTCTTT. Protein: CSASQGQTEAFF.